This TCR beta chain was obtained from a study of blood T cell repertoires in COVID-19. Study-level information: Both acute and convalescent COVID-19 samples were obtained from the United States, Italy and Spain.

The authors' processing: For nucleated cells, counts were estimated from reference gene primer amplification. Libraries were prepared by immunoSEQ multiplex PCR; TCRdb keeps only in-frame clonotypes and omits some of them. V, J and clone size were drawn from that table, and D and trimming were deduced from the DNA. The sample lists 200,000 to 250,000 clones; 83% were seen once. A Seattle source enrolled patients during active infection and followed them longitudinally. Germline V gene sequence: CDR1 MNHEY, CDR2 SVGEGT. There are 13 residues in the CDR3. Trimming shortened V by 4 bases and J by 4 bases, and 11 bases separated the two germline ends.

This receptor was taken from a woman between 25 and 40 years old with COVID-19, enrolled during active disease. The chain couples TRBV6-2 or TRBV6-3 to TRBJ2-7; D is unclear. Specimen: peripheral blood. CDR3 bases: TGTGCCAGCAGTTCCCGATACAATTACGAGCAGTACTTC. Translated: CASSSRYNYEQYF.